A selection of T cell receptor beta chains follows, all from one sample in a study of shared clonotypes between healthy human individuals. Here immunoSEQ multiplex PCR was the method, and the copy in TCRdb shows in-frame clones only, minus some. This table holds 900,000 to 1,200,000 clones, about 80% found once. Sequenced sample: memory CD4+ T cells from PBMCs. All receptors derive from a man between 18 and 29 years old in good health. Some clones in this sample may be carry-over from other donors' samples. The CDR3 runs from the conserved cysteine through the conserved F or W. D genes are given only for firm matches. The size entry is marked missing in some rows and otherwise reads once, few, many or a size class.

CDR3: CASSPRDRGNTIYF; DNA: TGTGCCAGCAGCCCCAGGGACAGAGGGAACACCATATATTTT; D: TRBD1; size: NA; J: TRBJ1-3; V: TRBV7-9
CDR3: CASSPTDGRVKADTQYF; DNA: TGTGCCAGCAGCCCGACGGATGGGAGGGTTAAGGCAGATACGCAGTATTTT; D: TRBD2; size: once; J: TRBJ2-3; V: TRBV5-6
CDR3: CASSTQGVPYEQYF; DNA: TGTGCCAGCAGCACACAGGGGGTACCCTACGAGCAGTACTTC; D: TRBD1; size: NA; J: TRBJ2-7; V: TRBV9
CDR3: CASSRQNEAFF; DNA: TGTGCCAGCAGTCGACAGAATGAAGCTTTCTTT; D: NA; size: NA; J: TRBJ1-1; V: TRBV6-5
CDR3: CASSQTSSHKQFF; DNA: TGCGCCAGCAGTCAGACTAGCAGCCACAAACAGTTCTTC; D: TRBD2; size: many; J: TRBJ2-1; V: TRBV23-1
CDR3: CASSLDRTVYGYTF; DNA: TGTGCCAGCTCCCTCGACCGGACAGTCTATGGCTACACCTTC; D: NA; size: NA; J: TRBJ1-2; V: TRBV18
CDR3: CASSPTGYTEAFF; DNA: TGTGCCAGCAGCCCAACAGGGTACACTGAAGCTTTCTTT; D: NA; size: NA; J: TRBJ1-1; V: TRBV7-6
CDR3: CASSEGPWGEAFF; DNA: TGTGCCAGCAGCGAGGGCCCCTGGGGCGAAGCTTTCTTT; D: NA; size: NA; J: TRBJ1-1; V: TRBV5-4
CDR3: CASSLNSGLAGGNEQFF; DNA: TGCGCCAGCAGCTTAAATTCCGGACTAGCGGGTGGCAATGAGCAGTTCTTC; D: TRBD2; size: NA; J: TRBJ2-1; V: TRBV5-1
CDR3: CASSRTPGGPIYEQYF; DNA: TGTGCCAGCAGCCGAACACCAGGTGGACCGATATACGAGCAGTACTTC; D: NA; size: few; J: TRBJ2-7; V: TRBV7-8
CDR3: CASSLRTGGDQETQYF; DNA: TGCGCCAGCAGCCTCCGGACTGGAGGGGACCAAGAGACCCAGTACTTC; D: NA; size: NA; J: TRBJ2-5; V: TRBV5-1
CDR3: CASSDLGQGADTQYF; DNA: TGTGCCAGCAGTGACCTGGGACAGGGTGCGGATACGCAGTATTTT; D: TRBD1; size: NA; J: TRBJ2-3; V: TRBV6-1
CDR3: CASSSQREGNEQFF; DNA: TGCGCCAGCAGTTCTCAGCGGGAGGGCAATGAGCAGTTCTTC; D: TRBD2; size: NA; J: TRBJ2-1; V: TRBV5-1
CDR3: CATSRGTSGRAGGEQYF; DNA: TGTGCCACCAGCAGAGGAACTAGCGGGAGGGCCGGTGGCGAGCAGTACTTC; D: TRBD2; size: NA; J: TRBJ2-7; V: TRBV15
CDR3: CASTNRGQYQETQYF; DNA: TGTGCCAGCACTAACAGGGGGCAGTACCAAGAGACCCAGTACTTC; D: TRBD1; size: NA; J: TRBJ2-5; V: TRBV5-6
CDR3: CASSLGPRGEETQYF; DNA: TGCGCCAGCAGCTTGGGACCCAGGGGGGAAGAGACCCAGTACTTC; D: NA; size: NA; J: TRBJ2-5; V: TRBV5-1
CDR3: CASNTRDRGRTEAFF; DNA: TGTGCCAGCAATACGAGGGACAGGGGGCGAACTGAAGCTTTCTTT; D: TRBD1; size: NA; J: TRBJ1-1; V: TRBV6-1
CDR3: CAISEILTTSGANVLTF; DNA: TGTGCCATCAGTGAGATTTTGACTACCTCTGGGGCCAACGTCCTGACTTTC; D: NA; size: NA; J: TRBJ2-6; V: TRBV10-3
CDR3: CATSSVANGNQPQHF; DNA: TGTGCCACCAGCAGTGTGGCTAATGGCAATCAGCCCCAGCATTTT; D: NA; size: NA; J: TRBJ1-5; V: TRBV15
CDR3: CASRFGGLGDSYGYTF; DNA: TGTGCCAGCCGATTTGGGGGTTTGGGTGATAGCTATGGCTACACCTTC; D: NA; size: NA; J: TRBJ1-2; V: TRBV2
CDR3: CASSATRQGAYEQYF; DNA: TGTGCCAGCAGCGCAACTAGACAGGGGGCCTACGAGCAGTACTTC; D: TRBD1; size: NA; J: TRBJ2-7; V: TRBV2
CDR3: CASSLTSGTLRHEQFF; DNA: TGTGCCAGCAGCCTAACCAGCGGGACATTGCGCCATGAGCAGTTCTTC; D: NA; size: NA; J: TRBJ2-1; V: TRBV7-2
CDR3: CASSHQPRGGYEQYF; DNA: TGTGCCAGCAGCCACCAACCCAGGGGGGGCTACGAGCAGTACTTC; D: NA; size: NA; J: TRBJ2-7; V: TRBV28
CDR3: CASSLGPTGGGGYTF; DNA: TGTGCCAGCAGCTTAGGCCCGACAGGGGGAGGTGGCTACACCTTC; D: TRBD1; size: NA; J: TRBJ1-2; V: TRBV11-2
CDR3: CASSTSTGLQKAFF; DNA: TGTGCCAGCAGCACGAGCACAGGGCTACAGAAAGCTTTCTTT; D: NA; size: NA; J: TRBJ1-1; V: TRBV6-5
CDR3: CASSLATTGMNTEAFF; DNA: TGCGCCAGCAGCTTGGCAACGACAGGTATGAACACTGAAGCTTTCTTT; D: NA; size: NA; J: TRBJ1-1; V: TRBV5-1
CDR3: CASSYSGPSTDTQYF; DNA: TGCGCCAGCAGCTACAGCGGGCCTAGCACAGATACGCAGTATTTT; D: NA; size: NA; J: TRBJ2-3; V: TRBV5-1
CDR3: CASSADRWSSGNTIYF; DNA: TGTGCCAGCAGCGCGGACAGGTGGAGCTCTGGAAACACCATATATTTT; D: TRBD1; size: NA; J: TRBJ1-3; V: TRBV9